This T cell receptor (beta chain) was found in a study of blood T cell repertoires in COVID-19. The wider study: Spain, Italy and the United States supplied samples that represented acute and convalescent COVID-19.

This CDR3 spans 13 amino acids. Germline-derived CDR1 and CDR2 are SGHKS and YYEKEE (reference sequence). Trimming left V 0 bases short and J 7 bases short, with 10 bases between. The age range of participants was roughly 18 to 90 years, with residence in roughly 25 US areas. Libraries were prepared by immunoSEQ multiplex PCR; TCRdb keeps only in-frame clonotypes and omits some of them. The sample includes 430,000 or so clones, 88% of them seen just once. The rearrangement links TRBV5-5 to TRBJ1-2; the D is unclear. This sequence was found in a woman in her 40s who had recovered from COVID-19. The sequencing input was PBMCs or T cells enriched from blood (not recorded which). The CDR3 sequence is CASSLERVGGYTF. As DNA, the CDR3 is TGTGCCAGCAGCTTGGAGAGGGTGGGTGGCTACACCTTC.